The rows below give T cell receptor beta chains drawn from one sample of a study of T cell repertoires and HLA-DP antigens. Profiled with immunoSEQ multiplex PCR; TCRdb holds only in-frame clones, not every one. The sample carries just over 2,000 clones, over 70% recorded once. Sequencing was done on a sample of CD137- CD4+ T cells from cultured PBMCs. All receptors come from a man in his fifties in good health and CMV-seronegative. Both conserved end residues are part of each CDR3. A D gene is named only where the DNA matches it firmly. Some rows mark clone size as missing; the rest say once, few, many or name a class of expanded clone.

d_call j_call v_call clone_size cdr3_nt cdr3_aa
NA TRBJ2-5 TRBV5-5 once TGTGCCAGCAGCTTGGACCCGCGGGAGACCCAGTACTTC CASSLDPRETQYF
NA TRBJ1-6 TRBV30 NA TGTGCCTGGAGTGTATATGTAAATTCACCCCTCCACTTT CAWSVYVNSPLHF
NA TRBJ2-7 TRBV19 NA TGTGCCAGTAGCGTCTCCCCACTCTCCCCCTACGAGCAGTACTTC CASSVSPLSPYEQYF
NA TRBJ2-5 TRBV19 NA TGTGCCAGTAGACCGCCAGATTGGGAGCCAAACCGGGAGACCCAGTACTTC CASRPPDWEPNRETQYF
TRBD1 TRBJ2-1 TRBV5-1 NA TGCGCCAGCAGCTTTCCCCGGGACAGCCCCTCCTACAATGAGCAGTTCTTC CASSFPRDSPSYNEQFF
NA TRBJ2-1 TRBV2 NA TGTGCCAGCAAAGGGCTTTCTCGATCCTACAATGAGCAGTTCTTC CASKGLSRSYNEQFF
NA TRBJ2-7 TRBV5-1 NA TGCGCCAGCAGCTTGGCCTTAGGTATCTCCTACGAGCAGTACTTC CASSLALGISYEQYF
TRBD2 TRBJ2-1 TRBV11-2 once TGTGCCAGCAGCTTAGGCCTAGCGGGGGGGAGGGGTGAGCAGTTCTTC CASSLGLAGGRGEQFF
TRBD1 TRBJ1-2 TRBV19 once TGTGCCAGTAGTTCACAGGGGCGCCCACCCTATGGCTACACCTTC CASSSQGRPPYGYTF
NA TRBJ1-1 TRBV29-1 NA TGCAGCACCCGAAATGGGGGTGGAGTCACTGAAGCTTTCTTT CSTRNGGGVTEAFF
TRBD1 TRBJ2-7 TRBV10-1 NA TGCGCCAGCAGTGATCCGGGACAGGGGATTTACGAGCAGTACTTC CASSDPGQGIYEQYF
NA TRBJ1-3 TRBV19 NA TGTGCCAGTAGTGGTAGGGGCTCTGGAAACACCATATATTTT CASSGRGSGNTIYF
NA TRBJ1-2 TRBV5-4 NA TGTGCCAGCAGCTTGGAACCCAGGGTGTCTAACTATGGCTACACCTTC CASSLEPRVSNYGYTF
NA TRBJ2-1 TRBV6-1 NA TGTGCCAGCACCAAGGGACCTGATAGATACAATGAGCAGTTCTTC CASTKGPDRYNEQFF
TRBD2 TRBJ2-3 TRBV9 NA TGTGCCAGCAGCGGAGGACTAGCGGGGGGCACAGATACGCAGTATTTT CASSGGLAGGTDTQYF
NA TRBJ1-5 TRBV6-7 NA TGTGCCAGCAGTTACTCGGGTAATAGCAATCAGCCCCAGCATTTT CASSYSGNSNQPQHF
NA TRBJ2-3 TRBV7-8 NA TGTGCCAGCAGCACCGACAGGACGACACAGGGGCAGTATTTT CASSTDRTTQGQYF
NA TRBJ2-1 TRBV5-6 NA TGTGCCAGCAGCTGGGGACACTACAATGAGCAGTTCTTC CASSWGHYNEQFF
NA TRBJ1-5 TRBV7-6 NA TGTGCCAGCAGCTTGGGAACGAATCAGCCCCAGCATTTT CASSLGTNQPQHF
TRBD1 TRBJ1-2 TRBV18 NA TGTGCCAGCTCACCTTCCCGGACAGGGGGAAGGCGCGGCTACACCTTC CASSPSRTGGRRGYTF
NA TRBJ2-7 TRBV5-1 NA TGCGCCAGCAGCTTGGCCGTCAGGGGCTCCTACGAGCAGTACTTC CASSLAVRGSYEQYF
NA TRBJ1-2 TRBV4-3 NA TGCGCCAGCAGCCCCCCCAGGCCATACTATGGCTACACCTTC CASSPPRPYYGYTF
NA TRBJ1-5 TRBV27 NA TGTGCCAGCAGTTCAGCGTGGGGCAATCAGCCCCAGCATTTT CASSSAWGNQPQHF
TRBD1 TRBJ1-2 TRBV30 NA TGTGCCTGGAGTCCGGGACAGGTATATGGCTACACCTTC CAWSPGQVYGYTF
TRBD1 TRBJ2-2 TRBV7-2 NA TGTGCCAGCAGCCGCCAGGGACAGGGATTTACCGGGGAGCTGTTTTTT CASSRQGQGFTGELFF
NA TRBJ2-6 TRBV7-3 few TGTGCCAGCAGCTTAAAATCAGGGGCTGGGGCCAACGTCCTGACTTTC CASSLKSGAGANVLTF
NA TRBJ2-3 TRBV7-2 few TGTGCCAGCAGCTTAGTCGGGGGAGATCTAGATACGCAGTATTTT CASSLVGGDLDTQYF
NA TRBJ1-4 TRBV4-3 NA TGCGCCAGCAGCCAAGATCAGGCAGTTGCAACTAATGAAAAACTGTTTTTT CASSQDQAVATNEKLFF
NA TRBJ2-6 TRBV7-9 few TGTGCCAGCAGCTTTTTCCAAGCTGGGGCCAACGTCCTGACTTTC CASSFFQAGANVLTF
NA TRBJ2-7 TRBV11-2 NA TGTGCCAGCAGCCGCATAAGGAGGGACTACGAGCAGTACTTC CASSRIRRDYEQYF
NA TRBJ2-5 TRBV7-9 NA TGTGCCAGCAGCTTAGTTGGAGGGAAAGAGACCCAGTACTTC CASSLVGGKETQYF
NA TRBJ2-6 TRBV21-1 NA TGTGCCAGCAGCAAAGCGTTACCAGGGAGTACTACTGGGGCCAACGTCCTGACTTTC CASSKALPGSTTGANVLTF
TRBD1 TRBJ2-1 TRBV29-1 once TGCAGCGTCCGAAGGGACAGGGGATCTAGTGAGCAGTTCTTC CSVRRDRGSSEQFF
NA TRBJ2-7 TRBV11-2 NA TGTGCCAGCAGCCCGGGAGCCTACGAGCAGTACTTC CASSPGAYEQYF
TRBD2 TRBJ2-1 TRBV10-3 NA TGTGCCTCCCGGGGTAGCGGGAGGAGTTCCTACAATGAGCAGTTCTTC CASRGSGRSSYNEQFF
TRBD1 TRBJ2-1 TRBV14 NA TGTGCCAGCAGCCAAGCCGGTTTCCCAGGGGGCATAACCGATGAGCAGTTCTTC CASSQAGFPGGITDEQFF
TRBD1 TRBJ1-2 TRBV18 NA TGTGCCAGCTCACCACTCAGGGGGAACTATGGCTACACCTTC CASSPLRGNYGYTF
NA TRBJ1-4 TRBV29-1 few TGCAGCGCTCGGAGACATGAAAAACTGTTTTTT CSARRHEKLFF
TRBD2 TRBJ2-1 TRBV5-4 NA TGTGCCAGCAGCTTTCCGACTAGCGGGGTATCCTACAATGAGCAGTTCTTC CASSFPTSGVSYNEQFF
NA TRBJ2-1 TRBV5-1 NA TGCGCCAGCAGCTTGGGGGGGACGGACAATGAGCAGTTCTTC CASSLGGTDNEQFF
TRBD1 TRBJ2-5 TRBV5-1 NA TGCGCCAGCAGCTTTCTACCGGGACAGGGGAAAGAGACCCAGTACTTC CASSFLPGQGKETQYF